The 29 T cell receptor beta chains given below trace back to one sample, sequenced in a study of T cell responses to AZD1222 COVID-19 vaccine. Here immunoSEQ multiplex PCR was the method, and the copy in TCRdb shows in-frame clones only, minus some. The sample lists approximately 110,000 clones; roughly 84% were seen once. Here the sequenced sample was peripheral blood, taken on day 0 of AZD1222 vaccination. The receptors shown here come from an adult in good health.

This clone has more than one count but fewer than ten. This chain links TRBV4-3 with TRBJ2-1; 15 bases agree with TRBD2. The trim removed 8 bases at V and 9 bases at J, leaving 8 bases unmatched. CDR1 LGHNA and CDR2 YSLEER come from the germline V gene. This CDR3 has 15 amino acids. CDR3: CASPGTSGGKVEQFF. The CDR3 DNA is TGCGCCAGCCCGGGGACTAGCGGGGGGAAAGTTGAGCAGTTCTTC.

The chain joins TRBV7-6 to TRBJ2-3; TRBD1 matches at 7 bases. Losses at the gene ends were 6 bases for V and 2 bases for J; bases not matched to a gene: 11. Germline CDR1 is SGHVS and CDR2 is FNYEAQ. CDR3 length: 16 amino acids. This CDR3 is CASSLGRGPNTDTQYF. CDR3 nucleotide sequence: TGTGCCAGCAGTCTGGGTAGGGGGCCGAACACAGATACGCAGTATTTT.

The chain has TRBV10-2 and TRBJ2-7, with D possibly being TRBD1 (6 bases). CDR3 length equals 14 residues. Germline loops: CDR1 WSHSY, CDR2 SAAADI. V was clipped by 3 bases and J by 5 bases, with 14 bases between them. CDR3: CASSDGTFLDEQYF. The CDR3 DNA sequence: TGCGCCAGCAGTGACGGGACATTTTTAGACGAGCAGTACTTC.

The rearrangement joins TRBV7-2 to TRBJ2-7; 7 bases agree with TRBD1. Trimming removed 0 bases from V and 6 bases from J; junction bases left unmatched: 8. Germline lookup yields CDR1 SGHTA and CDR2 FQGNSA. The CDR3 has 15 residues. The CDR3 DNA sequence: TGTGCCAGCAGCTTAGCGCTTGTGACAGGGTTCGAGCAGTACTTC. As protein: CASSLALVTGFEQYF.

This clone was counted a few times. DNA for the CDR3: TGCGCCAGCAGTGAGAGGCAGGCCAATCAGCCCCAGCATTTT. This sequence encodes CASSERQANQPQHF. The rearrangement joins TRBV10-1 to TRBJ1-5; no reliable D call. V gave up 2 bases and J gave up 3 bases, with 8 bases separating them. The CDR3 runs 14 residues. From germline, CDR1 is WNHNN and CDR2 SYGVQD (reference sequence).

This chain joins TRBV10-2 and TRBJ1-5, with D perhaps TRBD1 (5 bases). Trimming removed 6 bases at V and 2 bases at J, with 11 bases between. CDR3 size: 14 residues. CDR1 and CDR2 from the germline V gene are WSHSY and SAAADI. CDR3 loop: CASSRAVGNQPQHF. Here the CDR3 DNA reads TGCGCCAGCAGCAGGGCGGTGGGCAATCAGCCCCAGCATTTT.

The chain links TRBV2 to TRBJ1-2, with 7 bases identical to TRBD1. V shed 3 bases, J shed 2 bases, and the junction held 9 bases outside the gene matches. CDR1 is SNHLY, CDR2 FYNNEI, per germline. This CDR3 has 16 residues. In DNA, the CDR3 is TGTGCCAGCAGTGAGTTTCCCGGGACAGACAACTATGGCTACACCTTC. Encoded protein: CASSEFPGTDNYGYTF.

V usage is TRBV7-8 and J usage is TRBJ2-7; no definite D call. CDR3 length: 14 residues. The V end was cut by 1 base, the J end by 0 bases, with 7 bases between. In germline, CDR1 is SGHVS, CDR2 FQNEAQ. The CDR3 sequence: CASSLVTGSYEQYF. The CDR3 bases are TGTGCCAGCAGCTTAGTTACTGGCTCCTACGAGCAGTACTTC.

Here the CDR3 reads CASSPRTGTTMSYTF. The CDR3, as DNA: TGTGCCAGCAGTCCCCGGACAGGGACGACTATGAGCTACACCTTC. The chain has TRBV28 and TRBJ1-2; the match to TRBD1 covers 8 bases. Trimming cost V 5 bases and J 9 bases; bases outside gene matches: 14. Germline V gene lookup returns CDR1 MDHEN and CDR2 SYDVKM. CDR3 length: 15 amino acids.

The chain has TRBV7-9 and TRBJ2-1; 8 bases align to TRBD2. Trimming took 5 bases from V and 6 from J; bases not matched to a gene: 15. This CDR3 comprises 17 residues. Germline assignment: CDR1 SEHNR and CDR2 FQNEAQ (reference sequence). CDR3 amino acids: CASSPSLAGGLGNEQFF. The CDR3 DNA reads as TGTGCCAGCAGCCCGAGCCTGGCGGGGGGTCTGGGCAATGAGCAGTTCTTC.

V gene TRBV30 combines with J gene TRBJ1-1, with 7 bases aligning to TRBD1. The CDR3 totals 14 residues. Germline-derived CDR1 and CDR2 are GTSNPN and SVGIG (reference sequence). J lost 0 bases, V lost 7 bases, and 8 bases had no gene match. The CDR3 coding sequence is TGTGCCTTCCAAGGGGGCAGGGTGAACACTGAAGCTTTCTTT. The encoded protein is CAFQGGRVNTEAFF.

The J gene is TRBJ1-1, the V gene TRBV10-3; 10 nucleotides line up with TRBD1. CDR3 length: 20 residues. V gave up 2 bases and J gave up 6 bases; unmatched junction bases: 21. CDR1 and CDR2 (germline): ENHRY, SYGVKD. This CDR3 reads CAISEGLRGQGTSGRAEAFF. The DNA of the CDR3 is TGTGCCATCAGTGAGGGTTTGCGGGGACAGGGGACATCCGGGCGTGCTGAAGCTTTCTTT.

Worth noting for this clone: Within the sample, other DNA sequences also encode this same CDR3. The chain recombines TRBV6-5 with TRBJ2-5, with D hard to call. The CDR3 is made up of 12 amino acids. From germline, CDR1 is MNHEY and CDR2 SVGAGI. The V end lost 0 bases, the J end lost 5 bases, and 4 bases lay between the germline ends. The CDR3 nucleotides are TGTGCCAGCAGTTACTCGAGGGAGACCCAGTACTTC. This codes for CASSYSRETQYF.

This chain joins TRBV5-3 and TRBJ2-3; 7 bases align to TRBD2. TRBV5-3 is assigned to the ORF class and has an uncertain function. Trimming at V came to 6 bases and at J to 0 bases, leaving 16 bases not matched to a gene. The CDR3 runs to 18 residues. The CDR3 reads CARKNSGGLRNSTDTQYF. The DNA for the CDR3 is TGTGCCAGAAAGAACTCGGGGGGTCTAAGGAATAGCACAGATACGCAGTATTTT.

The CDR3 sequence: CASSEWASRTDTQYF. CDR3 nucleotide sequence: TGTGCCAGCAGTGAATGGGCCAGCCGCACAGATACGCAGTATTTT. The chain couples TRBV6-1 to TRBJ2-3; no firm D call. The V gene lost 2 bases and the J gene lost 1 base, with 10 bases spanning the gap. Germline V CDR1 and CDR2: MNHNS, SASEGT. The length of the CDR3 is 15 residues.

The J gene is TRBJ1-2, the V gene TRBV3-1 (or the pseudogene TRBV3-2), with unresolved D. The V gene's germline CDR1 is LGHDT and CDR2 YNNKEL (reference sequence). Deletions cut 0 bases from V and 2 bases from J, with 7 bases between. This CDR3 is built from 14 residues. The CDR3 DNA reads as TGTGCCAGCAGCCAAGATGTACGGAACTATGGCTACACCTTC. Amino acid sequence: CASSQDVRNYGYTF.

With regard to this clone: At one of its ends the junction is not consistent with the germline gene, which may arise from a read error. V usage is TRBV19 and J usage is TRBJ2-1; TRBD2 is a possible D gene (6 bases). The CDR3 has 12 amino acids. Looked up from germline, CDR1 is LNHDA and CDR2 is SQIVND (reference sequence). CDR3 sequence reads: CASSRGVGEEFF. The CDR3, as DNA: TGTGCCAGTAGTAGGGGGGTCGGTGAGGAGTTCTTC. Full variable domain (remainder filled in from reference TRBV19 and TRBJ2-1): DGGITQSPKYLFRKEGQNVTLSCEQNLNHDAMYWYRQDPGQGLRLIYYSQIVNDFQKGDIAEGYSVSREKKESFPLTVTSAQKNPTAFYLCASSRGVGEEFFGPGTRLTVL.

This clone showed up just once. The V call is TRBV30, the J call TRBJ2-3, with a tentative D call TRBD2 (5 bases). The CDR3 length is 12 residues. The V gene's germline CDR1 is GTSNPN and CDR2 SVGIG (reference sequence). Trimming pared 5 bases from V and 5 bases from J, leaving 11 bases between. The CDR3 DNA follows: TGTGCCTGGGGAGGATTTAGAGATACGCAGTATTTT. This sequence encodes CAWGGFRDTQYF. Filled out from reference TRBV30 and TRBJ2-3, the complete variable domain reads SQTIHQWPATLVQPVGSPLSLECTVEGTSNPNLYWYRQAAGRGLQLLFYSVGIGQISSEVPQNLSASRPQDRQFILSSKKLLLSDSGFYLCAWGGFRDTQYFGPGTRLTVL.

The chain combines TRBV5-6 with TRBJ2-3; perhaps D is TRBD1 or TRBD2 (5 bases each). The germline V gene encodes CDR1 SGHDT and CDR2 YYEEEE. The V gene lost 7 bases and the J gene lost 2 bases, with 29 bases spanning the gap. CDR3 size: 19 residues. CDR3 protein: CASRPGPSRGVILTDTQYF. The CDR3 bases are TGTGCCAGCCGCCCCGGGCCGTCGCGAGGGGTTATCCTCACAGATACGCAGTATTTT.

The genes are TRBV12-3 or TRBV12-4 and TRBJ1-6; D is ambiguous. V was cut by 6 bases and J by 9 bases, with 12 bases left in between. This CDR3 contains 13 residues. The CDR3 region is CASRISGFSPLHF. CDR3 DNA sequence: TGTGCCAGCAGAATTTCTGGTTTTTCACCCCTCCACTTT.

The genes are TRBV6-5 and TRBJ1-6; 7 bases fit TRBD1. Trimming at V came to 7 bases and at J to 10 bases, leaving 13 bases not matched to a gene. This CDR3 region has 15 residues. Looked up from germline, CDR1 is MNHEY and CDR2 is SVGAGI. The CDR3 region has the DNA TGTGCCAGCAACTCACCGGGACAGCATATCTCACCCCTCCACTTT. Residues: CASNSPGQHISPLHF.

The chain couples TRBV5-5 to TRBJ1-5; the D is unclear. Between the trimmed V and J ends, which lost 4 bases and 7 bases, there was a span of 15 bases. CDR1 is SGHKS and CDR2 is YYEKEE in the germline V gene (reference sequence). The CDR3 spans 14 residues. In nucleotides, the CDR3 is TGTGCCAGCAGCCCGGGGTGGGTAGACCAGCCCCAGCATTTT. Translation gives CASSPGWVDQPQHF.

This clone was seen only a few times. This rearrangement joins TRBV6-5 to TRBJ2-7; D not certain. V lost 8 bases and J lost 0, with 8 bases in between. Germline V CDR1 and CDR2: MNHEY, SVGAGI. CDR3 size: 12 residues. DNA of the CDR3: TGTGCCAGCGGGAAAACCTCCTACGAGCAGTACTTC. It encodes CASGKTSYEQYF.

V and J are TRBV3-1 (or the pseudogene TRBV3-2) and TRBJ2-2, with D perhaps being TRBD1 or TRBD2 (5 bases each). From germline, CDR1 is LGHDT and CDR2 YNNKEL (reference sequence). The CDR3 is made up of 15 amino acids. The V and J ends lost 0 bases and 6 bases respectively, with 11 bases between them. CDR3 sequence reads: CASSQETGGAGELFF. CDR3 bases: TGTGCCAGCAGCCAAGAAACAGGAGGCGCCGGGGAGCTGTTTTTT.

The V gene is TRBV6-4, the J gene TRBJ2-7, with 8 bases aligning to TRBD2. The CDR3 covers 14 residues. The V and J ends lost 0 bases and 6 bases, in that order; junction bases with no gene match: 4. The germline V gene has CDR1 MRHNA and CDR2 SNTAGT. In nucleotides, the CDR3 is TGTGCCAGCAGTGACTCGCGGGGGGCAGCCGAGCAGTACTTC. Its translation is CASSDSRGAAEQYF.

This sequence joins TRBV6-6 and TRBJ2-1, with 9 nucleotides matching TRBD2. CDR1 and CDR2 from the germline V gene are MNHNY and SVGAGI (reference sequence). This CDR3 comprises 17 residues. The ends lost 5 bases at V and 0 bases at J; junction bases unmatched: 8. The CDR3: CASSPRGGRSSYNEQFF. As DNA, the CDR3 is TGTGCCAGCAGTCCGCGGGGGGGCCGGAGCTCCTACAATGAGCAGTTCTTC.

This clone was seen just once. The J gene is TRBJ1-1, the V gene TRBV19; no definite D call. V gave up 4 bases and J gave up 1 base, with 10 bases separating them. The CDR3 contains 14 residues. Germline V CDR1 and CDR2: LNHDA, SQIVND (reference sequence). For the CDR3, the DNA is TGTGCCAGTAGTACCCCCGCCGAGAACACTGAAGCTTTCTTT. Translated: CASSTPAENTEAFF.

This sequence joins TRBV2 and TRBJ2-7, with D perhaps TRBD1 (6 bases). Germline assignment: CDR1 SNHLY and CDR2 FYNNEI. V was clipped by 6 bases and J by 4 bases, with 16 bases between them. The CDR3 length is 14 residues. The CDR3 coding sequence is TGTGCCAGCAGGACCGGGACATCCAAATACGAGCAGTACTTC. Protein sequence: CASRTGTSKYEQYF.

V is TRBV5-4 and J is TRBJ1-2; 7 bases are a match to TRBD1. Germline CDR1 reads SGHNT; CDR2 reads YYREEE (reference sequence). The CDR3 spans 15 residues. V shed 4 bases, J shed 4 bases, and the junction held 10 bases outside the gene matches. The CDR3 protein is CASSVDRASLYGYTF. CDR3 DNA: TGTGCCAGCAGCGTAGACAGGGCGTCCCTCTATGGCTACACCTTC.